This TCR beta chain was sequenced in a study of blood T cell repertoires in COVID-19. TCRdb keeps only in-frame clones here, not all; method: immunoSEQ multiplex PCR. Of roughly 150,000 clones in the sample, approximately 90% were seen once. Trimming took 3 bases from V and 5 from J, leaving 2 bases between them. This CDR3 region has 10 residues. CDR1 is MDHEN, CDR2 SYDVKM, per germline. This clone turned up a few times. The sequence was obtained from a man between 18 and 35 years old with COVID-19, enrolled during active disease. The chain joins TRBV28 to TRBJ2-7, with unresolved D. The material sequenced was peripheral blood. The CDR3 region is CASSFNEQYF. The CDR3 DNA sequence: TGTGCCAGCAGTTTCAACGAGCAGTACTTC.